A selection of T cell receptor beta chains follows, all from one sample in a study of response to subunit inactivated influenza vaccine. MiXCR was run by TCRdb on the RT-PCR reads, yielding one entry per CDR3 protein. Among hundreds of thousands of distinct CDR3 sequences listed, approximately 14% were seen once. The material was PBMCs from blood, obtained roughly 13 days after vaccination. These TCRs come from a man in his forties or fifties who received an inactivated influenza vaccine. The conserved cysteine and the conserved F or W are not part of the CDR3 here. Clone size is not always given. Where it is, it says once, few, many or a class for expanded clones.

CDR3 protein: ASSGTSWRNEQF
clone size: .
V gene: TRBV7-9
J gene: TRBJ2-1

CDR3 protein: ASSQGTGVHEQF
clone size: .
V gene: TRBV3-1
J gene: TRBJ2-1

CDR3 protein: ASSQETGGPYGYT
clone size: many
V gene: TRBV4-2
J gene: TRBJ1-2

CDR3 protein: ASSEARVAGDNLDTQY
clone size: few
V gene: TRBV6-1
J gene: TRBJ2-3

CDR3 protein: ASSPRPGLSYEQY
clone size: .
V gene: TRBV7-2
J gene: TRBJ2-7

CDR3 protein: ASSSSVSSYEQY
clone size: .
V gene: TRBV5-6
J gene: TRBJ2-7

CDR3 protein: ASSFAPGAYEQY
clone size: .
V gene: TRBV14
J gene: TRBJ2-7

CDR3 protein: AISTSGSREQY
clone size: few
V gene: TRBV10-3
J gene: TRBJ2-7

CDR3 protein: ASTLGEQGDTEAF
clone size: .
V gene: TRBV11-2
J gene: TRBJ1-1

CDR3 protein: ASRGLHNTGELF
clone size: few
V gene: TRBV7-9
J gene: TRBJ2-2

CDR3 protein: AISGDLDRNEQF
clone size: .
V gene: TRBV10-3
J gene: TRBJ2-1

CDR3 protein: ATSRDYPTGEREQY
clone size: many
V gene: TRBV15
J gene: TRBJ2-7

CDR3 protein: ASSVTAKTYNSPLH
clone size: few
V gene: TRBV9
J gene: TRBJ1-6

CDR3 protein: SASEQVWI
clone size: .
V gene: TRBV20-1
J gene: TRBJ2-1

CDR3 protein: ASSLGLAGGSYEQY
clone size: .
V gene: TRBV5-1
J gene: TRBJ2-7

CDR3 protein: ASSLTTGGTYEQY
clone size: many
V gene: TRBV5-1
J gene: TRBJ2-7

CDR3 protein: ASSLGILGDRMGEY
clone size: many
V gene: TRBV5-6
J gene: TRBJ2-7

CDR3 protein: ASSSGSVAGDTQY
clone size: few
V gene: TRBV7-6
J gene: TRBJ2-3

CDR3 protein: ASSSEGLAVNEQF
clone size: .
V gene: TRBV5-1
J gene: TRBJ2-1

CDR3 protein: ASSRRSGTSSGELF
clone size: .
V gene: TRBV6-2/TRBV6-3
J gene: TRBJ2-2

CDR3 protein: ASSLGAAPYEQY
clone size: .
V gene: TRBV12-3/TRBV12-4
J gene: TRBJ2-7

CDR3 protein: ASSLGRATGELF
clone size: many
V gene: TRBV7-2
J gene: TRBJ2-2

CDR3 protein: ASSFGAGELYEQF
clone size: .
V gene: TRBV5-1
J gene: TRBJ2-1

CDR3 protein: ASTSEGFFRVGERMDEQF
clone size: few
V gene: TRBV13
J gene: TRBJ2-1

CDR3 protein: ASSLVGRNQETQY
clone size: .
V gene: TRBV5-1
J gene: TRBJ2-5

CDR3 protein: ATSGQVHEQF
clone size: few
V gene: TRBV24-1
J gene: TRBJ2-1

CDR3 protein: ASSYGTGEEQY
clone size: .
V gene: TRBV11-2
J gene: TRBJ2-7

CDR3 protein: SAKETGDLKNIQY
clone size: .
V gene: TRBV20-1
J gene: TRBJ2-4

CDR3 protein: ASRQDRGDYEQY
clone size: few
V gene: TRBV6-2/TRBV6-3
J gene: TRBJ2-7

CDR3 protein: ASSRGTGAYGYT
clone size: many
V gene: TRBV7-2
J gene: TRBJ1-2

CDR3 protein: ASSVVVGRADTQY
clone size: .
V gene: TRBV9
J gene: TRBJ2-3

CDR3 protein: ASSWGTSGFNEQF
clone size: .
V gene: TRBV7-6
J gene: TRBJ2-1

CDR3 protein: ASSQTTRSTDTQY
clone size: .
V gene: TRBV4-3
J gene: TRBJ2-3